The present TCR beta chain was sequenced within a study of cytomegalovirus exposure and HLA in healthy donors. Clones were sequenced by immunoSEQ multiplex PCR, and TCRdb holds only the in-frame ones, with some missing. The profile shows about 250,000 clones, more than 75% of them singletons. Per germline, CDR1 GTSNPN and CDR2 SVGIG (reference sequence). The germline V and J ends were trimmed by 4 bases and 3 bases, with 7 bases remaining between them. The CDR3 contains 12 residues. This clonotype originated in a man younger than 35 in good health and CMV-seropositive. Sequencing was done on a sample of PBMCs. The chain couples TRBV30 to TRBJ1-3; D call uncertain. Written as DNA, the CDR3 is TGTGCCTGGATGGGAGATGGAAACACCATATATTTT. Protein: CAWMGDGNTIYF.